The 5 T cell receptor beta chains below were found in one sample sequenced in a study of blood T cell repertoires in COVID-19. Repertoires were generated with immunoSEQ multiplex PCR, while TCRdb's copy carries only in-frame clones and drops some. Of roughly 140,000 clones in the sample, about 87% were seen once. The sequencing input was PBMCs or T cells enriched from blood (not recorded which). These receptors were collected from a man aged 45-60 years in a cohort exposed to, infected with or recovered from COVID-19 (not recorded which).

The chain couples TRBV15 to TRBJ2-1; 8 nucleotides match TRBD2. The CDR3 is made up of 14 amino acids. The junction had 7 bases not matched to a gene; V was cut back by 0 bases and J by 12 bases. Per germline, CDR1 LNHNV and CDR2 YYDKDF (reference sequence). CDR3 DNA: TGTGCCACCAGCAGAGATCGCGAGCGGGGGATGCAGTTCTTC. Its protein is CATSRDRERGMQFF.

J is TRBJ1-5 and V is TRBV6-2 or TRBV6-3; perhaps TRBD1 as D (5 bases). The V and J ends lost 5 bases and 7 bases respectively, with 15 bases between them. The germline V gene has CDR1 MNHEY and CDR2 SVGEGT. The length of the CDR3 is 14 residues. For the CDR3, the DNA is TGTGCCAGCAGTGTCTCCTCGCAGGGACAGCCCCAGCATTTT. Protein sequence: CASSVSSQGQPQHF.

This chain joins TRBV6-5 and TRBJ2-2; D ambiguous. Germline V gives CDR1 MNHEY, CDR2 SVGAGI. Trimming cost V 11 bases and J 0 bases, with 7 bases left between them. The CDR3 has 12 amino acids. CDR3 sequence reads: CAARPNTGELFF. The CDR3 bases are TGTGCCGCCAGGCCGAACACCGGGGAGCTGTTTTTT.

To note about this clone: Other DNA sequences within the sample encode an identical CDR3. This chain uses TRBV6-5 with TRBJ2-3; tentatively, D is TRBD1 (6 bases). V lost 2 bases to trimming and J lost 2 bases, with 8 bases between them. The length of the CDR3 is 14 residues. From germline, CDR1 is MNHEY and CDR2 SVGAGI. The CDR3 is CASSYGQNTDTQYF. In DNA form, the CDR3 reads TGTGCCAGCAGTTACGGACAGAACACAGATACGCAGTATTTT.

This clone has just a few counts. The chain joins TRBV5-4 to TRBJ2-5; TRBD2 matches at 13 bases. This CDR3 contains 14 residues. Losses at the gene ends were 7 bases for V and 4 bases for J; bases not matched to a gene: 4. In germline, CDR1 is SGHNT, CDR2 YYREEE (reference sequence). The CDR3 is CASSRLAGGETQYF. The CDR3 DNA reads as TGTGCCAGCTCTCGACTAGCGGGAGGAGAGACCCAGTACTTC.